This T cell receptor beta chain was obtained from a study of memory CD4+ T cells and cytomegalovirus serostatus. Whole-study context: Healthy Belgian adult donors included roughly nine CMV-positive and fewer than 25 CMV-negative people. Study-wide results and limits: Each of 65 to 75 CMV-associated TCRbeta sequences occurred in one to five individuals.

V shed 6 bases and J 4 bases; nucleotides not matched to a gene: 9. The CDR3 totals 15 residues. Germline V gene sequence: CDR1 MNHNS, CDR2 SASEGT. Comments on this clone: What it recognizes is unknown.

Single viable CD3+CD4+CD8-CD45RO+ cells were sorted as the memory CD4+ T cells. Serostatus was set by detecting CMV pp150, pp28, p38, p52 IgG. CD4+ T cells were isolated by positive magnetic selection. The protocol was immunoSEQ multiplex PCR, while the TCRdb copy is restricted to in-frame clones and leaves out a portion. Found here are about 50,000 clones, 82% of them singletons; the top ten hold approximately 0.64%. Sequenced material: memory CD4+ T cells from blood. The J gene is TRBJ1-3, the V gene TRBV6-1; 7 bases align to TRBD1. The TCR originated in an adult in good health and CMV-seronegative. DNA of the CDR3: TGTGCCAGCAGCCAACCTCGGACAGGCGGAAACACCATATATTTT. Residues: CASSQPRTGGNTIYF.